The 28 T cell receptor beta chains reported below all come from one sample, sequenced in a study of Ad26.COV2.S vaccination and SARS-CoV-2 variants. Repertoires were generated with immunoSEQ multiplex PCR, while TCRdb's copy carries only in-frame clones and drops some. Of about 350,000 clones listed, about 89% are singletons. Specified treatment: 15 to 20 received Ad26.COV2.S at low or high dose, single or two shots; 5 received placebo; per-sample allocation not given. Material that was analyzed had been drawn on day 63 after the first vaccine or placebo injection. The specimen comprised peripheral blood, sampled in a trial of Ad26.COV2.S vaccine versus placebo. The receptor source for this set is a person aged 18-65 years who received the Ad26.COV2.S COVID-19 vaccine or a placebo.

The chain combines TRBV3-1 (or the pseudogene TRBV3-2) with TRBJ1-2, with unresolved D. The length of the CDR3 is 13 residues. V lost 1 base and J lost 7, with 10 bases in between. Per germline, CDR1 LGHDT and CDR2 YNNKEL (reference sequence). CDR3 sequence reads: CASSQAMGIGYTF. In nucleotides, the CDR3 is TGTGCCAGCAGCCAAGCCATGGGGATTGGCTACACCTTC.

J is TRBJ2-1 and V is TRBV9; no reliable D call. The CDR3 consists of 14 residues. V lost 2 bases to trimming and J lost 2 bases, with 8 bases between them. The V gene's germline CDR1 is SGDLS and CDR2 YYNGEE. CDR3 residues: CASSVTYTYNEQFF. CDR3 DNA sequence: TGTGCCAGCAGCGTTACCTATACCTACAATGAGCAGTTCTTC.

The chain employs TRBV5-4 and TRBJ2-2, with D possibly TRBD2 on 6 matching bases. Trimming took 2 bases from V and 6 from J, leaving 8 bases between them. The CDR3 covers 13 residues. The germline V gene has CDR1 SGHNT and CDR2 YYREEE (reference sequence). CDR3 DNA sequence: TGTGCCAGCAGCTTCTCTAGCGCCGGGGAGCTGTTTTTT. Its translation: CASSFSSAGELFF. The whole variable domain, remainder taken from reference TRBV5-4 and TRBJ2-2, is ETGVTQSPTHLIKTRGQQVTLRCSSQSGHNTVSWYQQALGQGPQFIFQYYREEENGRGNFPPRFSGLQFPNYSSELNVNALELDDSALYLCASSFSSAGELFFGEGSRLTVL.

This chain joins TRBV12-3 or TRBV12-4 and TRBJ1-2, with D possibly being TRBD1 (6 bases). This CDR3 is built from 12 residues. V was shortened by 5 bases and J by 6 bases, with 10 bases between the two germline ends. The CDR3 DNA reads as TGTGCCAGCAGTCTGGGGGGCCATGGCTACACCTTC. Translating gives CASSLGGHGYTF.

The V call is TRBV7-2, the J call TRBJ1-6; D is undetermined. The ends were cut back, 1 base at V and 6 bases at J, with 4 bases in the middle. CDR3 length equals 13 residues. Germline V gene sequence: CDR1 SGHTA, CDR2 FQGNSA. In nucleotides, the CDR3 is TGTGCCAGCAGCTTAGGGGCTAATTCACCCCTCCACTTT. Translating gives CASSLGANSPLHF.

The chain couples TRBV28 to TRBJ2-6, with D possibly matching TRBD2 (6 bases). The germline CDR1 and CDR2 sequences are MDHEN and SYDVKM. This CDR3 has 17 amino acids. Trimming stripped 6 bases from V and 0 bases from J, with 15 bases between. The CDR3 loop reads CASRPGTGDSGANVLTF. CDR3 nucleotides: TGTGCCAGCAGGCCCGGGACGGGGGACTCTGGGGCCAACGTCCTGACTTTC.

This chain connects TRBV7-8 to TRBJ2-7; 8 bases line up with TRBD2. The germline CDR1 and CDR2 sequences are SGHVS and FQNEAQ. This CDR3 region has 15 residues. The V and J ends lost 5 bases and 0 bases, in that order; junction bases with no gene match: 6. CDR3 sequence reads: CASSPSGSYSYEQYF. CDR3 DNA sequence: TGTGCCAGCAGCCCAAGCGGGAGTTACTCCTACGAGCAGTACTTC.

This chain joins TRBV2 and TRBJ2-1, with D uncertain. Per the germline V gene, CDR1 is SNHLY and CDR2 is FYNNEI. The CDR3 has 13 residues. The germline V and J ends were trimmed by 10 bases and 9 bases, with 19 bases remaining between them. CDR3 in DNA: TGTGCCACCTCCGAGGAGTTTGGTAGTGAGCAGTTCTTC. It translates to CATSEEFGSEQFF.

V is TRBV4-2 and J is TRBJ2-7; tentatively, D is TRBD1 or TRBD2 (5 bases each). CDR1 and CDR2 from the germline V gene are LGHNA and YNFKEQ. The CDR3 is 15 amino acids. V lost 0 bases and J lost 6, with 15 bases in between. CDR3 protein: CASSQDDEGNVEQYF. Written as DNA, the CDR3 is TGTGCCAGCAGCCAAGATGACGAGGGGAACGTCGAGCAGTACTTC.

The chain combines TRBV9 with TRBJ1-1; weak D call: TRBD1 (6 bases). Trimming took 3 bases from V and 3 from J, leaving 15 bases between them. Germline loops: CDR1 SGDLS, CDR2 YYNGEE. The CDR3 spans 15 residues. In DNA form, the CDR3 reads TGTGCCAGCAGCGGATACAGGGATCGGGACACTGAAGCTTTCTTT. Translation: CASSGYRDRDTEAFF.

The CDR3 reads CASSLRGVGTEAFF. CDR3 nucleotides: TGTGCCAGCAGCTTGAGGGGGGTGGGAACTGAAGCTTTCTTT. This chain uses TRBV5-6 with TRBJ1-1; D perhaps matches TRBD1 (6 bases). Germline V gives CDR1 SGHDT, CDR2 YYEEEE. V lost 1 base to trimming and J lost 5 bases, with 12 bases between them. This CDR3 is built from 14 residues.

This clone has more than one count but fewer than ten. V is TRBV4-1 and J is TRBJ1-2; 7 nucleotides match TRBD1. Germline trimming cut 3 bases from V and 8 bases from J; bases unmatched to any gene: 6. Germline-derived CDR1 and CDR2 are MGHRA and YSYEKL. This CDR3 is built from 13 residues. The CDR3 region is CASSQEQGQGYTF. CDR3 bases: TGCGCCAGCAGCCAGGAACAGGGACAGGGCTACACCTTC.

The CDR3 here is CASSLYGQIGGLSGTQYF. The DNA for the CDR3 is TGTGCCAGCAGCTTATACGGACAGATAGGGGGACTATCCGGGACCCAGTACTTC. This sequence joins TRBV7-2 and TRBJ2-5, with D possibly TRBD2 on 7 matching bases. The CDR3 has 18 amino acids. V dropped 2 bases and J dropped 7 bases, with 26 bases sitting between them. Germline V CDR1 and CDR2: SGHTA, FQGNSA.

This clone was observed a single time. J is TRBJ2-1 and V is TRBV9; 8 bases fit TRBD2. This CDR3 comprises 15 residues. Germline lookup yields CDR1 SGDLS and CDR2 YYNGEE. V was pared by 0 bases and J by 4 bases, with 3 bases of the junction left unmatched. CDR3 sequence reads: CASSVELADYNEQFF. The CDR3 DNA sequence: TGTGCCAGCAGCGTAGAACTAGCGGATTACAATGAGCAGTTCTTC.

CDR3 sequence: CASSSLTTPADTQYF. As DNA, the CDR3 is TGTGCCAGCAGCTCGCTGACAACCCCGGCAGATACGCAGTATTTT. The chain combines TRBV13 with TRBJ2-3; unclear D gene. Trimming shortened V by 4 bases and J by 4 bases, and 15 bases separated the two germline ends. CDR3 length: 15 amino acids. CDR1 PRHDT and CDR2 FYEKMQ come from the germline V gene (reference sequence).

V gene TRBV4-1 combines with J gene TRBJ1-5; 7 nucleotides match TRBD1. V was clipped by 0 bases and J by 4 bases; unmatched bases: 6. Germline V gene sequence: CDR1 MGHRA, CDR2 YSYEKL. The CDR3 is made up of 16 amino acids. The CDR3 is CASSQDRGTENQPQHF. The CDR3 DNA reads as TGCGCCAGCAGCCAAGATCGGGGGACAGAAAATCAGCCCCAGCATTTT.

The chain employs TRBV10-3 and TRBJ2-5; D is unclear. Looked up from germline, CDR1 is ENHRY and CDR2 is SYGVKD. V dropped 7 bases and J dropped 5 bases, with 11 bases sitting between them. The CDR3 loop spans 12 amino acids. The CDR3 protein is CAIKGLGETQYF. The CDR3 nucleotides are TGTGCCATCAAGGGTCTGGGGGAGACCCAGTACTTC.

This clone was picked up one time. This chain links TRBV28 with TRBJ2-7; D is unresolved. The germline V gene has CDR1 MDHEN and CDR2 SYDVKM. CDR3 length: 14 residues. V lost 3 bases and J lost 3, with 12 bases in between. The CDR3, as DNA: TGTGCCAGCAGTTTTAGGGTCCGTTTCTACGAGCAGTACTTC. Its translation: CASSFRVRFYEQYF.

The V gene is TRBV9, the J gene TRBJ2-7; D is perhaps TRBD2 (5 bases). Per the germline V gene, CDR1 is SGDLS and CDR2 is YYNGEE. This CDR3 has 14 residues. V lost 0 bases and J 2 bases, leaving 9 bases between the germline ends. The CDR3 loop is CASSVGLAAYEQYF. The CDR3 bases are TGTGCCAGCAGCGTAGGTCTAGCCGCCTACGAGCAGTACTTC.

The J gene is TRBJ1-2, the V gene TRBV19; TRBD1 matches 8 bases. Germline CDR1 is LNHDA and CDR2 is SQIVND (reference sequence). V shed 3 bases, J shed 5 bases, and the junction held 14 bases outside the gene matches. This CDR3 spans 17 amino acids. CDR3 bases: TGTGCCAGTAGTATTATAGGAACGCGGACAGGGTTTTATGGCTACACCTTC. Its protein product is CASSIIGTRTGFYGYTF.

The chain links TRBV7-9 to TRBJ1-6; weak D call: TRBD1 (5 bases). Trimming stripped 1 base from V and 10 bases from J, with 11 bases between. The CDR3 is made up of 14 amino acids. Germline CDR1 and CDR2: SEHNR and FQNEAQ (reference sequence). The DNA for the CDR3 is TGTGCCAGCAGCTTAGTGCAGGGTGGATCACCCCTCCACTTT. Protein: CASSLVQGGSPLHF.

This clone has just one count. The J gene is TRBJ1-1, the V gene TRBV19; D not resolved. The V end lost 9 bases, the J end lost 1 base, and 6 bases lay between the germline ends. Germline loops: CDR1 LNHDA, CDR2 SQIVND (reference sequence). This CDR3 region has 11 residues. CDR3 loop: CASQKNTEAFF. CDR3 nucleotides: TGTGCCAGCCAGAAGAACACTGAAGCTTTCTTT.

This clone came up a few times. The chain links TRBV4-1 to TRBJ1-1, with D possibly being TRBD1 (6 bases). The CDR3 has 14 residues. Per germline, CDR1 MGHRA and CDR2 YSYEKL. V was pared by 6 bases and J by 2 bases, with 13 bases between. CDR3 nucleotides: TGCGCCAGCAGTCGGACAGTTAGAAACACTGAAGCTTTCTTT. This sequence encodes CASSRTVRNTEAFF.

CDR3 amino acids: CASSTIGQNYGYTF. The CDR3 DNA sequence: TGCGCCAGCAGCACCATAGGACAGAATTATGGCTACACCTTC. The rearrangement uses TRBV5-1 and TRBJ1-2; tentative D call: TRBD1 (6 bases). This CDR3 contains 14 residues. Germline loops: CDR1 SGHRS, CDR2 YFSETQ. Trimming removed 4 bases at V and 5 bases at J, with 15 bases between.

This chain links TRBV4-2 with TRBJ2-7, with 8 bases identical to TRBD2. Losses at the gene ends were 1 base for V and 3 bases for J; bases not matched to a gene: 5. This CDR3 comprises 15 residues. Germline V gene sequence: CDR1 LGHNA, CDR2 YNFKEQ. The CDR3 region is CASSQVTSGGYEQYF. The CDR3 DNA reads TGTGCCAGCAGCCAAGTCACTAGCGGCGGCTACGAGCAGTACTTC.

This chain uses TRBV7-6 with TRBJ2-1; the match to TRBD2 covers 7 bases. The CDR3 covers 15 residues. CDR1 is SGHVS, CDR2 FNYEAQ, per germline. Trimming cost V 5 bases and J 3 bases; bases outside gene matches: 7. CDR3 residues: CASSRGGGFYNEQFF. The DNA for the CDR3 is TGTGCCAGCAGCCGCGGGGGAGGGTTCTACAATGAGCAGTTCTTC.

The rearrangement joins TRBV19 to TRBJ2-7, with 9 bases lining up with TRBD1. There are 14 residues in the CDR3. Germline-derived CDR1 and CDR2 are LNHDA and SQIVND (reference sequence). The J segment lost 3 bases and the V segment lost 6 bases, leaving 6 bases of the junction unmatched. In DNA, the CDR3 is TGTGCCAGTAGCCGCCGGACAGGGGTCTACGAGCAGTACTTC. Amino acids: CASSRRTGVYEQYF.

This clone has a handful of counts. Germline and junction disagree at one end, which may indicate a read error. The chain links TRBV5-1 to TRBJ2-3; 7 nucleotides line up with TRBD1. Germline V gene sequence: CDR1 SGHRS, CDR2 YFSETQ. This CDR3 contains 12 residues. The CDR3 here is CASSLVSGGSYF. Here the CDR3 DNA reads TGCGCCAGCAGCTTGGTGTCAGGGGGTTCTTACTTT.